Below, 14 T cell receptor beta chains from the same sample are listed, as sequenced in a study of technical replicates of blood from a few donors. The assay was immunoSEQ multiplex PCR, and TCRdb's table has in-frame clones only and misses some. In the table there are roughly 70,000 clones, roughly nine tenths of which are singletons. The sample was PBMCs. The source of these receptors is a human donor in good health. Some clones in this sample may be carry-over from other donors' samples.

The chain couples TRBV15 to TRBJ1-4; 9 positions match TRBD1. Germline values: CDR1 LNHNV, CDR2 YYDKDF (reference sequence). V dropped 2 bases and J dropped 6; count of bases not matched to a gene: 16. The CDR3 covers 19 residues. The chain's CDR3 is CATSRTSGQGFGGYEKLFF. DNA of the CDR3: TGTGCCACCAGCAGAACCTCGGGACAGGGATTCGGGGGTTATGAAAAACTGTTTTTT. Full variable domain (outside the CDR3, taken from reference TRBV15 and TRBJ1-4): DAMVIQNPRYQVTQFGKPVTLSCSQTLNHNVMYWYQQKSSQAPKLLFHYYDKDFNNEADTPDNFQSRRPNTSFCFLDIRSPGLGDTAMYLCATSRTSGQGFGGYEKLFFGSGTQLSVL.

As DNA, the CDR3 is TGTGCCAGCAGCTTTGGCCGCGGGACAGGGCAACTCTACGAGCAGTACTTC. Translated: CASSFGRGTGQLYEQYF. V gene TRBV7-2 combines with J gene TRBJ2-7; TRBD1 matches at 9 bases. Per germline, CDR1 SGHTA and CDR2 FQGNSA. Trimming cost V 3 bases and J 3 bases; bases outside gene matches: 12. The CDR3 length is 17 residues.

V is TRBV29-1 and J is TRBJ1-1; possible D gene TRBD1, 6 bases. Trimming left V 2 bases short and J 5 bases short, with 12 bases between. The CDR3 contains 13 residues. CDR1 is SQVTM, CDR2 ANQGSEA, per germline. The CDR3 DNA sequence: TGCAGCGTTGAAACAGGGCGTCGGACTGAAGCTTTCTTT. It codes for CSVETGRRTEAFF.

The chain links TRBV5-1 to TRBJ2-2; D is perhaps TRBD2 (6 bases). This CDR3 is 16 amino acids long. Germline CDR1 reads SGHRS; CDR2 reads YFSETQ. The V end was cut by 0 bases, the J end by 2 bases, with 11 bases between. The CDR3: CASSLAGTPNTGELFF. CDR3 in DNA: TGCGCCAGCAGCTTGGCCGGGACTCCCAACACCGGGGAGCTGTTTTTT.

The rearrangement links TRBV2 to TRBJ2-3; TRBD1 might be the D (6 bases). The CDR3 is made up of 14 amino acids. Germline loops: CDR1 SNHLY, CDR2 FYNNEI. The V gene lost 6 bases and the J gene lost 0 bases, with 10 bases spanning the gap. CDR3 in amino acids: CASRTGFSTDTQYF. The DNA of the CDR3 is TGTGCCAGCAGAACAGGGTTTAGCACAGATACGCAGTATTTT.

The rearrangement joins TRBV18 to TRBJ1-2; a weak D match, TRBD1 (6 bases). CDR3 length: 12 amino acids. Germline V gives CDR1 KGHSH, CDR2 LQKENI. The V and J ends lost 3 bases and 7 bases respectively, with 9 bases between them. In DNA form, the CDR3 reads TGTGCCAGCTCACCCCAGGGGTTTGGCTACACCTTC. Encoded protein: CASSPQGFGYTF.

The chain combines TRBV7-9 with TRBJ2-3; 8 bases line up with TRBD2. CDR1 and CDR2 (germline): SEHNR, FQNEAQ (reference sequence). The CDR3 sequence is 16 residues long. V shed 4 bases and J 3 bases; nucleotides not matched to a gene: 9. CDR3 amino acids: CASSSPLSGSTDTQYF. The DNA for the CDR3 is TGTGCCAGCAGCTCCCCCCTAAGCGGGAGTACAGATACGCAGTATTTT.

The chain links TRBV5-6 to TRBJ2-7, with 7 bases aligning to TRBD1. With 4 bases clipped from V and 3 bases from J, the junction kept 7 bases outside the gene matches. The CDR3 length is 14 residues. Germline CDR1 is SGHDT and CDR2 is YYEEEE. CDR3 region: CASSRGDSHYEQYF. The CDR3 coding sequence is TGTGCCAGCAGCCGTGGGGACAGCCACTACGAGCAGTACTTC.

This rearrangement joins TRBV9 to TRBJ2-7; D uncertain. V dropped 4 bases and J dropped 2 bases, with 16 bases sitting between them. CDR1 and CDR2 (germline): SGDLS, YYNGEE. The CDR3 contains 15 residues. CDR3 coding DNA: TGTGCCAGCAGCCCCCGTGCAGTTGTCGCCTACGAGCAGTACTTC. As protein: CASSPRAVVAYEQYF.

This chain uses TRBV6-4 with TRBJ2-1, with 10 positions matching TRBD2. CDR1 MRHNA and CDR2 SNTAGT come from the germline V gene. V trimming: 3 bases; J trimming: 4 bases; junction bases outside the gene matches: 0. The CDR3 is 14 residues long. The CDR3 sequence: CASSELAGYNEQFF. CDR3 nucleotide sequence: TGTGCCAGCAGTGAACTAGCGGGGTACAATGAGCAGTTCTTC.

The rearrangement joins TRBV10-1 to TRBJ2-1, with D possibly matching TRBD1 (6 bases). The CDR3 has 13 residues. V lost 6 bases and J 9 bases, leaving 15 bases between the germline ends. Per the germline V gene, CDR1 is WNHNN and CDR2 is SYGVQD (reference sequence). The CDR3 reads CASRTSGESEQFF. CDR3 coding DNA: TGCGCCAGCAGAACGTCAGGGGAGAGTGAGCAGTTCTTC.

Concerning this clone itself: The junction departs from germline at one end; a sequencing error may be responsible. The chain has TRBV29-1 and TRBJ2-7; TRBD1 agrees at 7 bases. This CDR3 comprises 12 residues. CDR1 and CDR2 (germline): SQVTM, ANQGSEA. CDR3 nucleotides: TGCAGCGTTGTCAATCCCAGGGGGTTTCGTAACTTC. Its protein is CSVVNPRGFRNF.

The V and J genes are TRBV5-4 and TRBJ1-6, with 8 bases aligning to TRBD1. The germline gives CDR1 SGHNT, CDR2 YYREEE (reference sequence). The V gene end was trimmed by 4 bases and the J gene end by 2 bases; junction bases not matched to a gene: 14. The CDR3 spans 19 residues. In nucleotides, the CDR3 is TGTGCCAGCAGCCGGCGCCTCCCAGGGGGCAGGACCTATAATTCACCCCTCCACTTT. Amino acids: CASSRRLPGGRTYNSPLHF. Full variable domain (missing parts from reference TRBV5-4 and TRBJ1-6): ETGVTQSPTHLIKTRGQQVTLRCSSQSGHNTVSWYQQALGQGPQFIFQYYREEENGRGNFPPRFSGLQFPNYSSELNVNALELDDSALYLCASSRRLPGGRTYNSPLHFGNGTRLTVT.

CDR3 loop: CASSLFWGGPIYNEQFF. CDR3 nucleotide sequence: TGTGCCAGCAGCTTATTTTGGGGGGGGCCTATCTACAATGAGCAGTTCTTC. The J gene is TRBJ2-1, the V gene TRBV7-2; a possible D gene is TRBD2 (7 bases). V was pared by 2 bases and J by 3 bases, with 17 bases between. This CDR3 region has 17 residues. Germline CDR1 SGHTA, CDR2 FQGNSA.